One and the same sample provided the 11 T cell receptor beta chains below, sequenced in a study of blood T cell repertoires in COVID-19. Profiled with immunoSEQ multiplex PCR; TCRdb holds only in-frame clones, not every one. In the table there are approximately 210,000 clones, around 86% of which are singletons. Material for sequencing was PBMCs or T cells enriched from blood (not recorded which). The source of these receptors is a man under 40 in a cohort exposed to, infected with or recovered from COVID-19 (not recorded which).

Only a few counts were recorded for this clone. The chain uses TRBV5-4 and TRBJ1-6, with no clear D. Trimming pared 0 bases from V and 15 bases from J, leaving 16 bases between. The length of the CDR3 is 14 residues. CDR1 SGHNT and CDR2 YYREEE come from the germline V gene (reference sequence). The CDR3 nucleotides are TGTGCCAGCAGCTTGGGGGAGGAGGGAAATATCCTCCACTTT. As protein: CASSLGEEGNILHF.

This clone has only one observation. CDR3 DNA sequence: TGTGCCAGCAGTTACTACAGGGAACAAGAGACCCAGTACTTC. Protein: CASSYYREQETQYF. This chain joins TRBV6-6 and TRBJ2-5, with a tentative D call TRBD1 (6 bases). The germline CDR1 and CDR2 sequences are MNHNY and SVGAGI (reference sequence). This CDR3 region has 14 residues. V lost 1 base to trimming and J lost 2 bases, with 8 bases between them.

The chain links TRBV4-3 to TRBJ2-1; TRBD2 matches at 7 bases. This CDR3 spans 18 amino acids. CDR1 LGHNA and CDR2 YSLEER come from the germline V gene. After removal of 0 bases from V and 6 bases from J, the junction contained 14 bases not matched to a gene. CDR3 protein: CASSQDLVRGGSSNEQFF. The CDR3 nucleotides are TGCGCCAGCAGCCAAGATCTGGTGCGGGGCGGGAGTAGCAATGAGCAGTTCTTC.

This clone has just one count. The chain links TRBV7-2 to TRBJ2-7; TRBD1 might be the D (6 bases). The CDR3 is made up of 14 amino acids. Germline CDR1 reads SGHTA; CDR2 reads FQGNSA. Trimming took off 5 bases at V and 1 base at J, with 12 bases between the two ends. CDR3 sequence (DNA): TGTGCCAGCAGCCCTGAGGGGGTATCCTACGAGCAGTACTTC. Translated: CASSPEGVSYEQYF. Combining the CDR3 with reference TRBV7-2 and TRBJ2-7 gives the whole variable domain GAGVSQSPSNKVTEKGKDVELRCDPISGHTALYWYRQSLGQGLEFLIYFQGNSAPDKSGLPSDRFSAERTGGSVSTLTIQRTQQEDSAVYLCASSPEGVSYEQYFGPGTRLTVT.

This clone was seen a few times. The V gene is TRBV7-8, the J gene TRBJ1-6, with D unclear. There are 14 residues in the CDR3. CDR1 is SGHVS, CDR2 FQNEAQ, per germline. V dropped 4 bases and J dropped 7 bases, with 11 bases sitting between them. CDR3 sequence reads: CASSSRAGNSPLHF. CDR3 DNA: TGTGCCAGCAGCTCTCGTGCCGGGAATTCACCCCTCCACTTT.

The chain has TRBV6-2 or TRBV6-3 and TRBJ1-1; TRBD1 matches 12 bases. CDR3 length: 16 residues. Trimming removed 2 bases from V and 5 bases from J; junction bases left unmatched: 6. Per the germline V gene, CDR1 is MNHEY and CDR2 is SVGEGT. The CDR3 loop reads CASSYGTGGGKTEAFF. The CDR3, as DNA: TGTGCCAGCAGTTACGGGACAGGGGGCGGAAAGACTGAAGCTTTCTTT.

The chain employs TRBV28 and TRBJ2-7; D is perhaps TRBD2 (5 bases). Germline V gives CDR1 MDHEN, CDR2 SYDVKM. The CDR3 is made up of 16 amino acids. V lost 9 bases and J 0 bases, leaving 21 bases between the germline ends. Written as DNA, the CDR3 is TGTGCCAGTATAAAGCACGGCGGGCTGAGCTCCTACGAGCAGTACTTC. It specifies CASIKHGGLSSYEQYF.

The chain employs TRBV5-5 and TRBJ2-7; 14 nucleotides agree with TRBD2. The germline CDR1 and CDR2 sequences are SGHKS and YYEKEE (reference sequence). The trim removed 1 base at V and 4 bases at J, leaving 7 bases unmatched. The CDR3 runs 17 residues. CDR3 sequence: CASSLLGLAGARYEQYF. The CDR3 coding sequence is TGTGCCAGCAGCTTGTTGGGACTAGCGGGAGCTAGGTACGAGCAGTACTTC. Combining the CDR3 with reference TRBV5-5 and TRBJ2-7 gives the whole variable domain DAGVTQSPTHLIKTRGQQVTLRCSPISGHKSVSWYQQVLGQGPQFIFQYYEKEERGRGNFPDRFSARQFPNYSSELNVNALLLGDSALYLCASSLLGLAGARYEQYFGPGTRLTVT.

The J gene is TRBJ1-1, the V gene TRBV10-3; D is unresolved. This CDR3 has 15 residues. V lost 4 bases, J lost 1 base, and 13 bases lay in between. In germline, CDR1 is ENHRY, CDR2 SYGVKD. CDR3 protein: CAISGPGLENTEAFF. The DNA of the CDR3 is TGTGCCATCAGTGGACCTGGACTGGAGAACACTGAAGCTTTCTTT.

The V and J genes are TRBV5-1 and TRBJ2-7; D might be TRBD1 (6 bases). The germline V gene encodes CDR1 SGHRS and CDR2 YFSETQ. The germline V and J ends were trimmed by 4 bases and 1 base, with 21 bases remaining between them. The CDR3 consists of 17 residues. This CDR3 is CASSRPPRQDSSYEQYF. DNA of the CDR3: TGCGCCAGCAGCCGACCGCCTCGACAGGATTCTTCCTACGAGCAGTACTTC. The full variable domain, its missing parts supplied by reference TRBV5-1 and TRBJ2-7, is KAGVTQTPRYLIKTRGQQVTLSCSPISGHRSVSWYQQTPGQGLQFLFEYFSETQRNKGNFPGRFSGRQFSNSRSEMNVSTLELGDSALYLCASSRPPRQDSSYEQYFGPGTRLTVT.

The rearrangement uses TRBV7-2 and TRBJ1-5, with 7 bases aligning to TRBD1. Germline CDR1 SGHTA, CDR2 FQGNSA. V dropped 5 bases and J dropped 3; count of bases not matched to a gene: 1. CDR3 length: 13 amino acids. CDR3 nucleotides: TGTGCCAGCAGCCAGGGGGTCAATCAGCCCCAGCATTTT. It specifies CASSQGVNQPQHF.